Listed here are 16 T cell receptor beta chains from one sample, sequenced in a study of blood T cell repertoires in COVID-19 (dated by TCRdb to about 2020). The library relied on the immunoSEQ multiplex PCR assay. TCRdb obtained this table from immuneACCESS and retained in-frame rearrangements with V and J assigned. These tables miss some clones; where compared with another copy, unresolved V genes account for less than half of the shortfall, and the remainder is unexplained. Recorded for this sample are over 200,000 clones; approximately 91% of them occurred a single time. Of the sample, roughly 0.8% is held by the ten largest clones. The specimen sequenced was peripheral blood. These receptors were taken from a woman between 25 and 40 years old with acute or convalescent COVID-19.

V is TRBV11-3 and J is TRBJ2-1, with 8 positions matching TRBD1. Per germline, CDR1 SGHNT and CDR2 YENEEA. V was pared by 5 bases and J by 5 bases, with 11 bases of the junction left unmatched. CDR3 length equals 16 residues. This chain's CDR3 is CASSRRTGIGDNEQFF. CDR3 DNA: TGTGCCAGCAGCCGTCGGACAGGGATTGGTGACAATGAGCAGTTCTTC.

The chain joins TRBV11-2 to TRBJ2-3; D uncertain. The CDR3 is made up of 15 amino acids. In germline, CDR1 is SGHAT, CDR2 FQNNGV. V lost 5 bases, J lost 4 bases, and 16 bases lay in between. As DNA, the CDR3 is TGTGCCAGCAGCATACCTAGTATGTTGGCAGATACGCAGTATTTT. This encodes CASSIPSMLADTQYF.

This sequence joins TRBV6-6 and TRBJ1-1, with D uncertain. Per germline, CDR1 MNHNY and CDR2 SVGAGI (reference sequence). The CDR3 runs to 16 residues. V lost 0 bases and J 6 bases, leaving 17 bases between the germline ends. This CDR3 reads CASSYSIRTVVAEAFF. In nucleotides, the CDR3 is TGTGCCAGCAGTTACTCGATTCGAACGGTAGTCGCTGAAGCTTTCTTT.

The chain has TRBV2 and TRBJ2-7; 7 bases agree with TRBD1. Looked up from germline, CDR1 is SNHLY and CDR2 is FYNNEI. CDR3 length equals 15 residues. V gave up 2 bases and J gave up 0 bases; unmatched junction bases: 4. The CDR3 reads CASSETGQVSYEQYF. The CDR3 DNA reads as TGTGCCAGCAGTGAAACTGGACAGGTCTCCTACGAGCAGTACTTC.

This chain joins TRBV27 and TRBJ1-4; tentatively, D is TRBD1 (5 bases). V was shortened by 2 bases and J by 4 bases, with 20 bases between the two germline ends. Looked up from germline, CDR1 is MNHEY and CDR2 is SMNVEV (reference sequence). The CDR3 contains 18 residues. The CDR3 bases are TGTGCCAGCAGTTTAATTCCCCCCCACACAGGAGTTAATGAAAAACTGTTTTTT. Translated: CASSLIPPHTGVNEKLFF. The full variable domain, in which reference TRBV27 and TRBJ1-4 provide the parts outside the CDR3, is EAQVTQNPRYLITVTGKKLTVTCSQNMNHEYMSWYRQDPGLGLRQIYYSMNVEVTDKGDVPEGYKVSRKEKRNFPLILESPSPNQTSLYFCASSLIPPHTGVNEKLFFGSGTQLSVL.

V and J are TRBV6-2 or TRBV6-3 and TRBJ2-3; possible D gene TRBD2, 5 bases. The CDR3 spans 16 residues. Trimming cost V 2 bases and J 2 bases, with 14 bases left between them. Germline V CDR1 and CDR2: MNHEY, SVGEGT. The CDR3 protein is CASSYTPSSYTDTQYF. In DNA, the CDR3 is TGTGCCAGCAGTTACACCCCGTCTAGCTACACAGATACGCAGTATTTT.

The rearrangement links TRBV5-5 to TRBJ1-3, with 10 bases fitting TRBD1. Germline V gene lookup returns CDR1 SGHKS and CDR2 YYEKEE (reference sequence). V lost 6 bases, J lost 2 bases, and 8 bases stayed unmatched. The CDR3 is made up of 16 amino acids. The CDR3 protein is CASTFSGQGAGNTIYF. CDR3 coding DNA: TGTGCCAGCACCTTTTCCGGACAGGGGGCTGGAAACACCATATATTTT.

The chain is built from TRBV7-6 and TRBJ2-1; 13 positions match TRBD2. V was clipped by 1 base and J by 4 bases; unmatched bases: 1. The germline CDR1 and CDR2 sequences are SGHVS and FNYEAQ. This CDR3 comprises 16 residues. The CDR3 DNA reads TGTGCCAGCAGCTTAGTGGGACTAGCGGGGTACAATGAGCAGTTCTTC. Its translation: CASSLVGLAGYNEQFF. Combining the CDR3 with reference TRBV7-6 and TRBJ2-1 gives the whole variable domain GAGVSQSPRYKVTKRGQDVALRCDPISGHVSLYWYRQALGQGPEFLTYFNYEAQQDKSGLPNDRFSAERPEGSISTLTIQRTEQRDSAMYRCASSLVGLAGYNEQFFGPGTRLTVL.

The chain joins TRBV6-5 to TRBJ2-2; TRBD1 is a possible D gene (5 bases). Germline CDR1 is MNHEY and CDR2 is SVGAGI. Trimming removed 2 bases at V and 1 base at J, with 11 bases between. This CDR3 is 16 amino acids long. The CDR3 reads CASSYGDSLNTGELFF. The CDR3 DNA reads as TGTGCCAGCAGTTACGGAGACAGCCTGAACACCGGGGAGCTGTTTTTT.

The gene calls are TRBV5-6 and TRBJ2-7, with a possible D match to TRBD1 (5 bases). V shed 3 bases and J shed 3 bases, with 13 bases lying between them. The CDR3 runs to 14 residues. CDR1 is SGHDT, CDR2 YYEEEE, per germline. The CDR3 protein is CASSSTGFIYEQYF. The DNA for the CDR3 is TGTGCCAGCAGCTCTACAGGATTCATCTACGAGCAGTACTTC. The full variable domain, with the rest looked up from reference TRBV5-6 and TRBJ2-7, is DAGVTQSPTHLIKTRGQQVTLRCSPKSGHDTVSWYQQALGQGPQFIFQYYEEEERQRGNFPDRFSGHQFPNYSSELNVNALLLGDSALYLCASSSTGFIYEQYFGPGTRLTVT.

In regard to this clone: This sample also contains other DNA sequences that code for the same CDR3. J is TRBJ2-3 and V is TRBV9; D is unclear. Deletions cut 0 bases from V and 0 bases from J, with 5 bases between. Germline V lookup: CDR1 SGDLS, CDR2 YYNGEE. The CDR3 consists of 14 residues. The CDR3 spells CASSVAGSTDTQYF. CDR3 bases: TGTGCCAGCAGCGTAGCCGGTAGCACAGATACGCAGTATTTT.

This clone has a single count. The chain combines TRBV7-2 with TRBJ2-7; 10 bases map to TRBD2. Germline trimming cut 5 bases from V and 0 bases from J; bases unmatched to any gene: 13. The germline gives CDR1 SGHTA, CDR2 FQGNSA. There are 18 residues in the CDR3. The CDR3 protein is CASSPKGLAGDLSYEQYF. CDR3 in DNA: TGTGCCAGCAGCCCAAAGGGCCTAGCGGGAGACCTCTCCTACGAGCAGTACTTC.

This sequence joins TRBV2 and TRBJ2-5; possibly TRBD1 for D (6 bases). The CDR3 covers 13 residues. Between the trimmed V and J ends, which lost 8 bases and 5 bases, there was a span of 15 bases. Germline CDR1 reads SNHLY; CDR2 reads FYNNEI. CDR3 amino acids: CASSGTYAETQYF. Written as DNA, the CDR3 is TGTGCCAGCTCCGGGACATACGCGGAGACCCAGTACTTC.

The J gene is TRBJ1-1, the V gene TRBV7-6; TRBD1 aligns across 7 bases. Germline V gives CDR1 SGHVS, CDR2 FNYEAQ. The CDR3 sequence is 14 residues long. The V segment lost 7 bases and the J segment 2 bases; nucleotides outside the gene matches: 7. For the CDR3, the DNA is TGTGCCAGCACAGAGGGGGCTGGAAACACTGAAGCTTTCTTT. It is translated as CASTEGAGNTEAFF.

J is TRBJ1-5 and V is TRBV4-2; 10 bases align to TRBD1. CDR3 size: 19 residues. The germline gives CDR1 LGHNA, CDR2 YNFKEQ. The ends lost 0 bases at V and 0 bases at J; junction bases unmatched: 8. CDR3 sequence reads: CASSQDRTGGRNSNQPQHF. The CDR3 DNA follows: TGTGCCAGCAGCCAAGATAGGACAGGGGGAAGGAATAGCAATCAGCCCCAGCATTTT.

V usage is TRBV6-5 and J usage is TRBJ2-1; D is perhaps TRBD2 (5 bases). CDR1 and CDR2 from the germline V gene are MNHEY and SVGAGI. The CDR3 runs 15 residues. Trimming stripped 2 bases from V and 7 bases from J, with 15 bases between. CDR3 protein: CASSYPLGSDNEQFF. The CDR3 DNA reads TGTGCCAGCAGTTACCCCTTGGGTAGCGATAATGAGCAGTTCTTC.